The T cell receptor (beta chain) described here comes from a study of identical twins. Broader study findings: These conclusions were based on statistical analysis (cross-sectional, not following the same donors). Weaker excess twin sharing was observed in beta out-of-frame sequences. One should note that invariant MAIT and iNKT cells could partly confound zero-insertion analyses.

MiXCR, run by TCRdb on the 5' RACE reads, gives a single entry per CDR3 protein. There are 200,000 to 300,000 distinct CDR3 sequences in the sample; about 11% occur only once, and more than 8% lies in the top ten. The CDR3 runs 15 residues. Germline V gene lookup returns CDR1 SGHDN and CDR2 FVKESK. The ends lost 1 base at V and 9 bases at J; junction bases unmatched: 7. This clonotype was seen only a few times. Its antigen is still unknown. This clonotype was obtained from a man aged 50 or older in good health. What was sequenced was memory T cells sorted from blood. The genes are TRBV14 and TRBJ2-1; 9 bases are a match to TRBD2. The CDR3 spells CASSQVRGRVGEQFF. CDR3 coding DNA: TGTGCCAGCAGCCAAGTCCGCGGGAGGGTCGGTGAGCAGTTCTTC.